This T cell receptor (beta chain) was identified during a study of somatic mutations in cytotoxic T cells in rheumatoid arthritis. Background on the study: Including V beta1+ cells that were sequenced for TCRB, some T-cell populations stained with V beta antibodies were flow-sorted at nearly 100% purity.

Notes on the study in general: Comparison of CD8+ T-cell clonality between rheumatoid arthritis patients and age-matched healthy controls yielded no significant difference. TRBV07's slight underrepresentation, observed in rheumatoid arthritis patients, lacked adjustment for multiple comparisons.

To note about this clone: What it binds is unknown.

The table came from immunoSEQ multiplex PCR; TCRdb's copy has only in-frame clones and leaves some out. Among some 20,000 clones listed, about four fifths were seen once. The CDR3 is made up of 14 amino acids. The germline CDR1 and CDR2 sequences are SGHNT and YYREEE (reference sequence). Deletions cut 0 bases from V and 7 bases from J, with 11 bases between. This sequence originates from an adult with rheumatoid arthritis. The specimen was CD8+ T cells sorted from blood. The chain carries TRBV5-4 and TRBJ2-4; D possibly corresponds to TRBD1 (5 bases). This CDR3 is CASSLEGLSNIQYF. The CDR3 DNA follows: TGTGCCAGCAGCTTGGAGGGGCTGTCTAACATTCAGTACTTC.